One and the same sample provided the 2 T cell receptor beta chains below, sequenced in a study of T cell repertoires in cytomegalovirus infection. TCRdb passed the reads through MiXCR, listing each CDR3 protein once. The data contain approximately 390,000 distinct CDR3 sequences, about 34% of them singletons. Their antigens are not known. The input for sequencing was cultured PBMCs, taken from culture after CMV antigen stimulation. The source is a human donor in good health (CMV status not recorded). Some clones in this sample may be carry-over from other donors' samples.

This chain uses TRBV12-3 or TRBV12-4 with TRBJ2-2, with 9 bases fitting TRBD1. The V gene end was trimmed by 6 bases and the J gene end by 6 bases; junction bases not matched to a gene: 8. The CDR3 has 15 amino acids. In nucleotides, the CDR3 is TGTGCCAGCAGCATCGGGACAGGGATCGCCGGGGAGCTGTTTTTT. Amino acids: CASSIGTGIAGELFF.

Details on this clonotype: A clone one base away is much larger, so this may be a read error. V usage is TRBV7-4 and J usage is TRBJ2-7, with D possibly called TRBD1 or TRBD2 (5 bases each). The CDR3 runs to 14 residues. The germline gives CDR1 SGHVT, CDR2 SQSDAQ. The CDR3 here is CANSQRGVSYEQYF. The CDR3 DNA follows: TGTGCCAACAGCCAAAGAGGGGTCTCCTACGAGCAGTACTTC.